Only one count was recorded for the clone carrying this T cell receptor beta chain. Its target is not known. Measured with immunoSEQ multiplex PCR; TCRdb has only the in-frame clones, and not every one. The sample yields about 16,000 clones, over 80% seen once. This sample was included in a study of brain metastases from non-small cell lung cancer. Study-wide points: Compared with primary tumors, brain metastases showed less T-cell infiltration. Metastases had sparse T cells but largely shared repertoires with primaries. T-cell clones appeared expanded in approximately 64% of brain metastases relative to matched primary tumors.

Germline CDR1 MGHRA, CDR2 YSYEKL. CDR3 length: 14 residues. Between the trimmed V and J ends, which lost 3 bases and 1 base, there was a span of 9 bases. This receptor was identified in a donor at least 40 years old with non-small cell lung cancer. Sequencing was performed on primary lung tumor tissue. The chain is built from TRBV4-1 and TRBJ1-1; the D gene is possibly TRBD1 (5 bases). This CDR3 is CASSHPDRNTEAFF. The CDR3 DNA reads TGCGCCAGCAGCCACCCCGACAGGAACACTGAAGCTTTCTTT.